This T cell receptor beta chain was documented in a study of cytomegalovirus exposure and HLA in healthy donors. CDR1 and CDR2 from the germline V gene are SGHAT and FQNNGV. Trimming left V 7 bases short and J 1 base short, with 19 bases between. The CDR3 consists of 16 residues. This clone was observed a single time. The PCR employed 60 Vbeta primers together with 13 Jbeta primers. Method: immunoSEQ multiplex PCR; TCRdb's copy keeps in-frame clones and lacks some. The sample includes over 120,000 clones, 70% to 80% of them seen just once. Each of the donors was a healthy bone marrow donor. At the time of sampling, donors were nominally healthy, though unrecorded immune exposures were likely.

Material: PBMCs. The chain recombines TRBV11-2 with TRBJ1-1; D call uncertain. The sequence was obtained from a woman aged 18 to 35 in good health and CMV-seropositive. The CDR3 protein is CASTPLKSLWNTEAFF. CDR3 nucleotides: TGTGCCAGCACCCCTTTAAAGTCCCTATGGAACACTGAAGCTTTCTTT.